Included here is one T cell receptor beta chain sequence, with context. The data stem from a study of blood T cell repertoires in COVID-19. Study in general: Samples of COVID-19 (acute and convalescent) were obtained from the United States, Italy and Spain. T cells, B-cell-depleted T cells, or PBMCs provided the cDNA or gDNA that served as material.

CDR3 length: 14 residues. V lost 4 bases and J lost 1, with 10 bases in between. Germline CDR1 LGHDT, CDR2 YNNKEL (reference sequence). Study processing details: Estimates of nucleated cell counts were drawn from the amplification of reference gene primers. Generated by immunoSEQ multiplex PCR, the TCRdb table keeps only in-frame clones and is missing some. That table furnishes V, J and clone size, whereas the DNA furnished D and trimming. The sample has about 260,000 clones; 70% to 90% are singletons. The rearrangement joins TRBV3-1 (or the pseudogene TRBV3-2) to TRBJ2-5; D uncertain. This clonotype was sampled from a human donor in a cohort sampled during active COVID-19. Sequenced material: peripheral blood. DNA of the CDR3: TGTGCCAGCAGCCGACGTGGAGCCCAAGAGACCCAGTACTTC. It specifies CASSRRGAQETQYF.